Following are 29 T cell receptor beta chains from one sample sequenced in a study of T cells expressing NK-cell markers (dated by TCRdb to the early 2020s). Library creation used 5' RACE. The sequencer listed for this sample is Illumina HiSeq 2000. Once TCRdb had reprocessed the reads, it stored one entry per CDR3 protein sequence and supplied no DNA. The sample's clone listing holds 550,000 or so distinct CDR3 sequences. 3% to 4.5% of the sample belongs to the ten largest clones. Input material: blood T cells: a sorted CD56 or NKG2C T cell subset, CD4+ or CD8+ T cells, or bulk PBMC T cells (not recorded which). These receptors all come from a man between 18 and 29 years old in good health. Donor details come from another sample of the same person, matched by shared clones.

V gene TRBV28 combines with J gene TRBJ1-1; TCRdb indicates TRBD1, and absent DNA this call remains unverified. CDR3 length: 18 amino acids. Germline lookup yields CDR1 MDHEN and CDR2 SYDVKM. The CDR3 loop is CASSTRGVGTGENTEAFF.

J is TRBJ2-7 and V is TRBV27. Germline lookup yields CDR1 MNHEY and CDR2 SMNVEV (reference sequence). The CDR3 is 13 amino acids. CDR3 region: CASSLSTGYEQYF.

V and J are TRBV7-9 and TRBJ2-1; TCRdb calls TRBD2, which cannot be checked without DNA. This CDR3 is built from 14 residues. Germline V gene lookup returns CDR1 SEHNR and CDR2 FQNEAQ (reference sequence). CDR3 amino acids: CASSPGLRYNEQFF.

This chain links TRBV29-1 with TRBJ2-1; TCRdb's D call, TRBD2, is unchecked because there is no DNA. CDR3 length: 17 residues. Germline loops: CDR1 SQVTM, CDR2 ANQGSEA. The CDR3 spells CSVRYTGTSGTYNEQFF.

This chain connects TRBV5-1 to TRBJ1-1; TCRdb outputs TRBD1, but without DNA this stays unchecked. The CDR3 sequence is 16 residues long. Germline CDR1 SGHRS, CDR2 YFSETQ. This chain's CDR3 is CASSLEGLVKNTEAFF.

V gene TRBV25-1 combines with J gene TRBJ2-2. Germline CDR1 and CDR2: MGHDK and SYGVNS. The CDR3 has 14 amino acids. The CDR3 protein is CASSDYSNTGELFF. The full variable domain, with the rest looked up from reference TRBV25-1 and TRBJ2-2, is EADIYQTPRYLVIGTGKKITLECSQTMGHDKMYWYQQDPGMELHLIHYSYGVNSTEKGDLSSESTVSRIRTEHFPLTLESARPSHTSQYLCASSDYSNTGELFFGEGSRLTVL.

The chain has TRBV20-1 and TRBJ2-3; TCRdb picks TRBD1, but there is no DNA to check that call. The CDR3 covers 15 residues. The germline CDR1 and CDR2 sequences are DFQATT and SNEGSKA (reference sequence). CDR3 in amino acids: CSASSNAGNTDTQYF.

This sequence joins TRBV4-1 and TRBJ2-3; TCRdb gives TRBD2 as the D gene, but with no DNA this cannot be confirmed. CDR1 and CDR2 (germline): MGHRA, YSYEKL. The CDR3 has 16 amino acids. The CDR3 loop reads CASSLTSGGVTDTQYF.

The chain uses TRBV6-1 and TRBJ1-1. CDR3 length equals 12 residues. CDR1 is MNHNS, CDR2 SASEGT, per germline. CDR3: CASHGTGSEAFF.

The chain uses TRBV29-1 and TRBJ2-3; the TCRdb D gene call, TRBD1, has no DNA to confirm it. The CDR3 sequence is 14 residues long. Germline V gene sequence: CDR1 SQVTM, CDR2 ANQGSEA. The CDR3 sequence is CSVEGTGSTDTQYF.

The chain uses TRBV7-8 and TRBJ2-7; no DNA is available, so the TRBD1 call from TCRdb remains unchecked. Germline CDR1 and CDR2: SGHVS and FQNEAQ. This CDR3 has 14 residues. The CDR3 loop reads CASSMGDRTYEQYF.

The chain has TRBV6-1 and TRBJ1-2; TCRdb's assignment of TRBD1 cannot be checked, as there is no DNA. Germline V gene sequence: CDR1 MNHNS, CDR2 SASEGT. The CDR3 runs 17 residues. CDR3 protein: CASRPPGQGLVDYGYTF.

The V gene is TRBV5-6, the J gene TRBJ2-1; TCRdb picks TRBD1, but there is no DNA to check that call. Germline-derived CDR1 and CDR2 are SGHDT and YYEEEE. This CDR3 is built from 16 residues. The CDR3: CASSFGRAGRYNEQFF.

The CDR3 loop reads CSARGRLQNIQYF. This chain links TRBV20-1 with TRBJ2-4. There are 13 residues in the CDR3. Per germline, CDR1 DFQATT and CDR2 SNEGSKA (reference sequence).

The rearrangement joins TRBV5-5 to TRBJ2-1; TCRdb proposes TRBD2, but this gene call is untestable without DNA. The germline CDR1 and CDR2 sequences are SGHKS and YYEKEE (reference sequence). The CDR3 has 17 residues. CDR3 in amino acids: CASSLVPSGRAGYEQFF.

The chain combines TRBV19 with TRBJ2-5; TCRdb indicates TRBD1, and absent DNA this call remains unverified. The germline V gene has CDR1 LNHDA and CDR2 SQIVND (reference sequence). The CDR3 spans 15 residues. CDR3: CASSIVRQPKETQYF.

The V call is TRBV14, the J call TRBJ2-5; TCRdb designates TRBD2, a call that cannot be tested without DNA. In germline, CDR1 is SGHDN, CDR2 FVKESK. The length of the CDR3 is 14 residues. The chain's CDR3 is CASSQIAGRETQYF. Complete variable domain (other parts from reference TRBV14 and TRBJ2-5): EAGVTQFPSHSVIEKGQTVTLRCDPISGHDNLYWYRRVMGKEIKFLLHFVKESKQDESGMPNNRFLAERTGGTYSTLKVQPAELEDSGVYFCASSQIAGRETQYFGPGTRLLVL.

The chain is built from TRBV20-1 and TRBJ2-3. This CDR3 has 14 amino acids. CDR1 is DFQATT, CDR2 SNEGSKA, per germline (reference sequence). CDR3 sequence reads: CSARSQTDTDTQYF.

The rearrangement links TRBV12-3 or TRBV12-4 to TRBJ2-1; no DNA is available, so the TRBD1 call from TCRdb remains unchecked. This CDR3 is built from 14 residues. CDR3 sequence: CASSSGQRYNEQFF.

CDR3 sequence reads: CASRGQGAGYGYTF. This chain connects TRBV12-3 or TRBV12-4 to TRBJ1-2; TCRdb indicates TRBD1, and absent DNA this call remains unverified. This CDR3 spans 14 amino acids.

The CDR3 spells CASRGSNTEAFF. J is TRBJ1-1 and V is TRBV3-1. Germline V gene data show CDR1 as LGHDT and CDR2 as YNNKEL (reference sequence). This CDR3 has 12 residues.

The chain employs TRBV27 and TRBJ2-1; absent DNA, TCRdb's TRBD2 call cannot be checked. Germline CDR1 is MNHEY and CDR2 is SMNVEV (reference sequence). This CDR3 contains 15 residues. The CDR3 is CASSLAGGPANEQFF.

This sequence joins TRBV24-1 and TRBJ2-3; the D call from TCRdb, TRBD1, cannot be confirmed without DNA. Per the germline V gene, CDR1 is KGHDR and CDR2 is SFDVKD. The CDR3 totals 16 residues. CDR3 protein: CATSDPGQGRSDTQYF.

The CDR3 protein is CAISERSNEQFF. The V and J genes are TRBV10-3 and TRBJ2-1. Looked up from germline, CDR1 is ENHRY and CDR2 is SYGVKD. The CDR3 has 12 amino acids.

V and J are TRBV5-5 and TRBJ2-4; TCRdb picks TRBD1, but there is no DNA to check that call. The CDR3 consists of 16 residues. In germline, CDR1 is SGHKS, CDR2 YYEKEE (reference sequence). This CDR3 reads CASSYTGSRAKNIQYF.

The V gene is TRBV27, the J gene TRBJ2-6. The CDR3 has 18 residues. CDR1 and CDR2 (germline): MNHEY, SMNVEV (reference sequence). The CDR3 region is CASSLLGSPSSGANVLTF.

This chain uses TRBV7-7 with TRBJ2-5; TCRdb's assignment of TRBD1 cannot be checked, as there is no DNA. CDR3 size: 15 residues. Looked up from germline, CDR1 is SSHAT and CDR2 is FNYEAQ (reference sequence). CDR3: CASSPWEQAVGTQYF.

J is TRBJ2-5 and V is TRBV28. The CDR3 length is 11 residues. Germline V gene lookup returns CDR1 MDHEN and CDR2 SYDVKM. CDR3 residues: CASALLETQYF.

This sequence joins TRBV7-9 and TRBJ1-1. Germline V gene sequence: CDR1 SEHNR, CDR2 FQNEAQ (reference sequence). The CDR3 contains 14 residues. The CDR3 region is CASSLDQANTEAFF.